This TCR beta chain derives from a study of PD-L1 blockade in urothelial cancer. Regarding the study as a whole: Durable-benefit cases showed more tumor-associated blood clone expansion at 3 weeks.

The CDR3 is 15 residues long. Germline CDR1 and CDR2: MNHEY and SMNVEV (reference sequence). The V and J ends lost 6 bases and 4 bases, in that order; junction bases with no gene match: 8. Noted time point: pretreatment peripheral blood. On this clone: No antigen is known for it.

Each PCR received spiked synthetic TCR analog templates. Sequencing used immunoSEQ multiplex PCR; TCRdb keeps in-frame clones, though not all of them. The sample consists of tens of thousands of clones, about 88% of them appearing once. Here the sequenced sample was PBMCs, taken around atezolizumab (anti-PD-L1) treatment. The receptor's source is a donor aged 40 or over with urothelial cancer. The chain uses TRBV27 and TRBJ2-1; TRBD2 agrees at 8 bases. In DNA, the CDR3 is TGTGCCAGCAGCCGAACTAGCGGACATTACAATGAGCAGTTCTTC. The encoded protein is CASSRTSGHYNEQFF.